This entry concerns a single T cell receptor beta chain. The antigen remains undetermined. The data were obtained in a study of radiotherapy plus CTLA-4 blockade in lung cancer. Study findings and constraints: After treatment with radiotherapy plus ipilimumab, TCR clones that came from the tumor expanded in blood. Increased serum interferon-beta after radiation also reportedly predicted response strongly.

Using immunoSEQ multiplex PCR, the repertoire was profiled, and TCRdb retains in-frame clones only, with some absent. This table has approximately 40,000 clones, around 77% appearing once. The receptor was isolated from a human donor with non-small cell lung cancer whose response to radiotherapy plus ipilimumab could not be evaluated. The input for sequencing was peripheral blood, taken from a patient treated with radiotherapy plus ipilimumab.

The CDR3 loop reads CTSSQDVLAGSHEQYF. CDR3 coding DNA: TGCACCAGCAGCCAAGATGTACTAGCGGGATCCCACGAGCAGTACTTC. The rearrangement links TRBV1 to TRBJ2-5; the D segment call TRBD2 is taken from the table without a DNA check. The DNA end is more similar to TRBJ2-7, so the J call may be wrong. TRBV1 has pseudogene status. This CDR3 region has 16 residues.